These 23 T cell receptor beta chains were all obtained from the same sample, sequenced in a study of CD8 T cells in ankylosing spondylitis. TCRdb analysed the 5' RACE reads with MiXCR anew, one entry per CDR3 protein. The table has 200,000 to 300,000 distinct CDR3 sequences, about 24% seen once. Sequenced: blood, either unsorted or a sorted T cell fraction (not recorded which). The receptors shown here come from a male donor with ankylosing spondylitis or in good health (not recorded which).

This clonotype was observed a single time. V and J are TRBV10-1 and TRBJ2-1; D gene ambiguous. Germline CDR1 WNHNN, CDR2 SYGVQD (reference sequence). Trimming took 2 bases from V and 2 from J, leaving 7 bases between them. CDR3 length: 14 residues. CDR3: CASSEGTAYNEQFF. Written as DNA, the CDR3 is TGCGCCAGCAGTGAGGGAACAGCCTACAATGAGCAGTTCTTC.

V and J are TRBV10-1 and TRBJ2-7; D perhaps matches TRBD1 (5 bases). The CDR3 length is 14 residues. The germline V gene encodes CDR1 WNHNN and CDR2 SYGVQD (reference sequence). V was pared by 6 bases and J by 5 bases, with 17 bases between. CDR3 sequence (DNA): TGCGCCAGCAGCCAACCCGGCAGGGTTAACGAGCAGTACTTC. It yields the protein CASSQPGRVNEQYF.

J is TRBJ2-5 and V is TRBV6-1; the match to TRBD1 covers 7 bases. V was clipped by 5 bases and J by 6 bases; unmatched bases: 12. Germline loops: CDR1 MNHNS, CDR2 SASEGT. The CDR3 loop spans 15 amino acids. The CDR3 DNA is TGTGCCAGCAGTCTCCGGGACAGCCCCAAACAGACCCAGTACTTC. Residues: CASSLRDSPKQTQYF.

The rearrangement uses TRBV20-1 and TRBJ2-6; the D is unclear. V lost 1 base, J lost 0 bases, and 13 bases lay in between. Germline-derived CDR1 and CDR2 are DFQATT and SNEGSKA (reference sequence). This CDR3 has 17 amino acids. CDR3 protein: CSARGGVPHSGANVLTF. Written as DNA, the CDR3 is TGCAGTGCTAGAGGCGGAGTACCGCACTCTGGGGCCAACGTCCTGACTTTC.

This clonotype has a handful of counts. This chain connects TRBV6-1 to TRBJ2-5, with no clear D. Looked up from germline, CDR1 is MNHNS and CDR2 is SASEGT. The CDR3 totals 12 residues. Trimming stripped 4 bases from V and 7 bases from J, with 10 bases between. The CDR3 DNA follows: TGTGCCAGCAGTGCGCAGTTAGCGACCCAGTACTTC. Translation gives CASSAQLATQYF.

The CDR3 loop reads CAISELALTDTQYF. The CDR3 DNA follows: TGTGCCATCAGTGAGCTGGCTCTCACAGATACGCAGTATTTT. V is TRBV10-3 and J is TRBJ2-3; D is uncertain. This CDR3 region has 14 residues. Looked up from germline, CDR1 is ENHRY and CDR2 is SYGVKD. V lost 2 bases to trimming and J lost 2 bases, with 8 bases between them.

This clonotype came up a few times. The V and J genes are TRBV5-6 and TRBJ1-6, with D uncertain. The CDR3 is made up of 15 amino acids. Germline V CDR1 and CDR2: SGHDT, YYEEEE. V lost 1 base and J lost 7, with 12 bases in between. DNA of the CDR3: TGTGCCAGCAGCTTGAAGGCACCCGGGAATTCACCCCTCCACTTT. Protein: CASSLKAPGNSPLHF.

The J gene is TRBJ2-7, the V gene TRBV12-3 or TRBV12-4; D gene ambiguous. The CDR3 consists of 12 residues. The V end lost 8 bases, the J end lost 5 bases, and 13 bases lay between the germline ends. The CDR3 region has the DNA TGTGCCAGCGCCGTGGGGTCCCACGAGCAGTACTTC. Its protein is CASAVGSHEQYF.

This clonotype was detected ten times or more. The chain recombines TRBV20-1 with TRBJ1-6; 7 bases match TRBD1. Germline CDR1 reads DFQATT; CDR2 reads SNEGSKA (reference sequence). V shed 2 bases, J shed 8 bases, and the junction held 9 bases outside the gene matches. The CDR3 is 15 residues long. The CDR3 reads CSARMATGFDSPLHF. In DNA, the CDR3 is TGCAGTGCTAGAATGGCGACAGGGTTTGATTCACCCCTCCACTTT.

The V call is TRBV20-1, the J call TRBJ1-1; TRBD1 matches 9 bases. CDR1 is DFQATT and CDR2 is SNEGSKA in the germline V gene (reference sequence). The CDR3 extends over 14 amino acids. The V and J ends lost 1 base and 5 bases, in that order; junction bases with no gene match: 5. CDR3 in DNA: TGCAGTGCTAGAGGGGGGACAGGGACTACTGAAGCTTTCTTT. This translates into CSARGGTGTTEAFF.

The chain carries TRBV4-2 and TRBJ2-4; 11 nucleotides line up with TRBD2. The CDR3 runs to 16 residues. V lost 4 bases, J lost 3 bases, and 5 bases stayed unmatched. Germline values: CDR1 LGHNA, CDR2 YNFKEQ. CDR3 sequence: CASSPGTSGFKNIQYF. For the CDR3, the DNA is TGTGCCAGCAGCCCAGGGACTAGCGGTTTCAAAAACATTCAGTACTTC.

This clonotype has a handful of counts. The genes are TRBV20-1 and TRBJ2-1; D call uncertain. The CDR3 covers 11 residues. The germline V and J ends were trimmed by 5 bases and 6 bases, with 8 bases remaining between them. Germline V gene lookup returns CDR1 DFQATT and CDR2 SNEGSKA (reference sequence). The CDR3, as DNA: TGCAGTGCTGAACCGGGCAATGAGCAGTTCTTC. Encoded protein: CSAEPGNEQFF.

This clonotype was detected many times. DNA for the CDR3: TGTGCCAGCAGTTTATGGTGGTGGGAGCAGTACTTC. This sequence encodes CASSLWWWEQYF. J is TRBJ2-7 and V is TRBV27; D is ambiguous. The germline V and J ends were trimmed by 1 base and 7 bases, with 8 bases remaining between them. This CDR3 is built from 12 residues. Germline V CDR1 and CDR2: MNHEY, SMNVEV (reference sequence).

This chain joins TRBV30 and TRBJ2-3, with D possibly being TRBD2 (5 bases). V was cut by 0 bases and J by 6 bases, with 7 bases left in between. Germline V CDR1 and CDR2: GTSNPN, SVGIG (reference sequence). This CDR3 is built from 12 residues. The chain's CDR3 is CAWSVLVDTQYF. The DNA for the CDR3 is TGTGCCTGGAGTGTACTAGTCGATACGCAGTATTTT.

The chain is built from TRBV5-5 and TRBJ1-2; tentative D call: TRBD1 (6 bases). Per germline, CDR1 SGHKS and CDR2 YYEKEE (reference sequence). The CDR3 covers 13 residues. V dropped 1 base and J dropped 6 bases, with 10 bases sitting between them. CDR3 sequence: CASSLNREDGYTF. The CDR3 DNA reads TGTGCCAGCAGCTTGAACAGGGAGGATGGCTACACCTTC. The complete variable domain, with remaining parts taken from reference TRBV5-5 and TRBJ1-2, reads DAGVTQSPTHLIKTRGQQVTLRCSPISGHKSVSWYQQVLGQGPQFIFQYYEKEERGRGNFPDRFSARQFPNYSSELNVNALLLGDSALYLCASSLNREDGYTFGSGTRLTVV.

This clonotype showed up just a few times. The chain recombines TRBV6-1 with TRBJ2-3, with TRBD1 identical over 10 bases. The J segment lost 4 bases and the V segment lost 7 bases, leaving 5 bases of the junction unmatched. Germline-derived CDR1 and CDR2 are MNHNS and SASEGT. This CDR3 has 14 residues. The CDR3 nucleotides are TGTGCCAGCAATAGGGACAGGGGATCAGATACGCAGTATTTT. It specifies CASNRDRGSDTQYF.

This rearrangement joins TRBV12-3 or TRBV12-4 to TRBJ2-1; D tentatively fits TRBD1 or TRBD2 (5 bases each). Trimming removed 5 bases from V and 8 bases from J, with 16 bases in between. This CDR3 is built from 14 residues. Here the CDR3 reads CASSLLGPPDEQFF. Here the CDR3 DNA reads TGTGCCAGCAGTCTCCTGGGACCGCCAGATGAGCAGTTCTTC.

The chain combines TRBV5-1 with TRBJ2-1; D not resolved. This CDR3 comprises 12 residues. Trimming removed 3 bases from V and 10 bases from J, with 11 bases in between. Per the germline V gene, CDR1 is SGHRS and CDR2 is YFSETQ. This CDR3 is CASSSTMVEQFF. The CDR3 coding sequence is TGCGCCAGCAGCTCCACGATGGTAGAGCAGTTCTTC. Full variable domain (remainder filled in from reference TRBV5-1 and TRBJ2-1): KAGVTQTPRYLIKTRGQQVTLSCSPISGHRSVSWYQQTPGQGLQFLFEYFSETQRNKGNFPGRFSGRQFSNSRSEMNVSTLELGDSALYLCASSSTMVEQFFGPGTRLTVL.

CDR3 DNA: TGCAGTGCTAAAACCGCCGGGACAGATAATTCACCCCTCCACTTT. Protein: CSAKTAGTDNSPLHF. The V gene is TRBV20-1, the J gene TRBJ1-6, with 7 bases aligning to TRBD1. CDR1 is DFQATT and CDR2 is SNEGSKA in the germline V gene (reference sequence). V shed 4 bases, J shed 5 bases, and the junction held 8 bases outside the gene matches. The CDR3 contains 15 residues.

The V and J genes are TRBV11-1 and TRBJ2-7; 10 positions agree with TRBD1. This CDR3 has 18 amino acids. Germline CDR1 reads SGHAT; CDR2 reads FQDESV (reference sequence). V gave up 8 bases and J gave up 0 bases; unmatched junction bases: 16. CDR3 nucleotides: TGTGCCAGCCAAAAACGGGCCGGGACAGGGGAAGGCTCCTACGAGCAGTACTTC. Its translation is CASQKRAGTGEGSYEQYF. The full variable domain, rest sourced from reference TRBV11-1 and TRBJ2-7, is EAEVAQSPRYKITEKSQAVAFWCDPISGHATLYWYRQILGQGPELLVQFQDESVVDDSQLPKDRFSAERLKGVDSTLKIQPAELGDSAMYLCASQKRAGTGEGSYEQYFGPGTRLTVT.

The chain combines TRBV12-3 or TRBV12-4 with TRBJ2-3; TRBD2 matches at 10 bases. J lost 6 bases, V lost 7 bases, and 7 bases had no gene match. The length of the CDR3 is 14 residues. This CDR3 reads CASTIAGGQDTQYF. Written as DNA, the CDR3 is TGTGCCAGCACCATAGCGGGGGGCCAGGATACGCAGTATTTT.

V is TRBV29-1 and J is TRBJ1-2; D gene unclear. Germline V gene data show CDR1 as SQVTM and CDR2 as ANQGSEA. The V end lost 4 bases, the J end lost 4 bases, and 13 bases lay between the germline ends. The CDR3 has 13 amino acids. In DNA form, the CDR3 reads TGCAGCGTTGGGGCAGACCGATTCTATGGCTACACCTTC. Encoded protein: CSVGADRFYGYTF.

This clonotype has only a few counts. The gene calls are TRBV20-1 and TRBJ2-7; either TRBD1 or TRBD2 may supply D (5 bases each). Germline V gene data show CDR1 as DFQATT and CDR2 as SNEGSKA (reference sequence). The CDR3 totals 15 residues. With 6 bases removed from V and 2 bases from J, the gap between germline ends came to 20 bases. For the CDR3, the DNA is TGCAGTGCGCCCGGGACCGACCCCATAACCTACGAGCAGTACTTC. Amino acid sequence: CSAPGTDPITYEQYF.